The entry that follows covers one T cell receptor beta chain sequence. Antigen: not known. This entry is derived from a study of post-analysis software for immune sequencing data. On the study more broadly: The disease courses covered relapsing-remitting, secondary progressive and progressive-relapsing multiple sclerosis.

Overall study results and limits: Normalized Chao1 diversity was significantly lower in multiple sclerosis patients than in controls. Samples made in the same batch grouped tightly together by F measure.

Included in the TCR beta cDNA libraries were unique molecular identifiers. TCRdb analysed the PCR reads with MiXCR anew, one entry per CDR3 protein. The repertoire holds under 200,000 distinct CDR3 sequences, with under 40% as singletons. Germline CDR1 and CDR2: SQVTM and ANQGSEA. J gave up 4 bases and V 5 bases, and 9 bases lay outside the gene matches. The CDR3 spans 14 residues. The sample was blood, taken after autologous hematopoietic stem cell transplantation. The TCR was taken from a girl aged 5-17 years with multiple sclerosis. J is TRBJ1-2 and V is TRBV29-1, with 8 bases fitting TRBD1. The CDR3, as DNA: TGCAGCGTTAGCGGGACAGGCTTTCTCTATGGCTACACCTTC. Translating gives CSVSGTGFLYGYTF.